These 9 T cell receptor beta chains were all obtained from the same sample, sequenced in a study of T cell repertoires in cytomegalovirus infection. TCRdb independently ran MiXCR on the reads; one entry per CDR3 protein. The sample includes some 320,000 distinct CDR3 sequences, more than 8% of them seen just once. Material: PBMCs. The receptors were sampled from a human donor in good health (CMV status not recorded). Some clones in this sample may be carry-over from other donors' samples.

This clonotype showed up many times. The chain couples TRBV7-8 to TRBJ2-7, with 7 bases matching TRBD1. Germline assignment: CDR1 SGHVS and CDR2 FQNEAQ. The CDR3 is 14 amino acids. V lost 5 bases to trimming and J lost 1 base; unmatched junction nucleotides: 5. DNA for the CDR3: TGTGCCAGCAGCCGAGGACAGGCTTCCTACGAGCAGTACTTC. This translates into CASSRGQASYEQYF.

The chain links TRBV7-9 to TRBJ2-1; either TRBD1 or TRBD2 may supply D (6 bases each). This CDR3 has 18 residues. With 0 bases removed from V and 4 bases from J, the gap between germline ends came to 19 bases. The germline gives CDR1 SEHNR, CDR2 FQNEAQ (reference sequence). CDR3 sequence (DNA): TGTGCCAGCAGCTTAGCGGGGAGGCGGGACATAGCGTACAATGAGCAGTTCTTC. It codes for CASSLAGRRDIAYNEQFF.

There are a few counts of this clonotype. The chain has TRBV29-1 and TRBJ2-1; 9 bases agree with TRBD1. Germline V gives CDR1 SQVTM, CDR2 ANQGSEA. The CDR3 sequence is 12 residues long. Unmatched junction bases numbered 3, after V lost 7 bases and J lost 5 bases. In nucleotides, the CDR3 is TGCAGCGGCGGGACAGGGAACAATGAGCAGTTCTTC. This gives the protein CSGGTGNNEQFF.

Ten or more counts support this clonotype. The gene calls are TRBV7-2 and TRBJ2-1; 8 nucleotides agree with TRBD1. The CDR3 spans 13 residues. The germline V gene encodes CDR1 SGHTA and CDR2 FQGNSA. Trimming at V came to 5 bases and at J to 7 bases, leaving 4 bases not matched to a gene. The CDR3 reads CASSEDRENEQFF. CDR3 nucleotide sequence: TGTGCCAGCAGCGAGGACAGGGAAAATGAGCAGTTCTTC.

The genes are TRBV7-9 and TRBJ2-5, with a weak D call TRBD2 (5 bases). Looked up from germline, CDR1 is SEHNR and CDR2 is FQNEAQ (reference sequence). This CDR3 is built from 15 residues. Trimming shortened V by 5 bases and J by 5 bases, and 18 bases separated the two germline ends. The CDR3 region is CASSPLSREAETQYF. In nucleotides, the CDR3 is TGTGCCAGCAGCCCCCTCAGCCGGGAAGCGGAGACCCAGTACTTC. Full variable domain (missing parts from reference TRBV7-9 and TRBJ2-5): DTGVSQNPRHKITKRGQNVTFRCDPISEHNRLYWYRQTLGQGPEFLTYFQNEAQLEKSRLLSDRFSAERPKGSFSTLEIQRTEQGDSAMYLCASSPLSREAETQYFGPGTRLLVL.

This clonotype was recorded at least ten times. The V gene is TRBV7-2, the J gene TRBJ1-5; D uncertain. V lost 5 bases to trimming and J lost 7 bases, with 15 bases between them. The CDR3 sequence is 14 residues long. Germline values: CDR1 SGHTA, CDR2 FQGNSA. CDR3 sequence: CASSLSGERQPQHF. DNA of the CDR3: TGTGCCAGCAGCCTTAGTGGGGAAAGACAGCCCCAGCATTTT.

This clonotype was observed at least ten times. The chain joins TRBV27 to TRBJ2-7; 10 bases line up with TRBD1. The V and J ends lost 0 bases and 6 bases, in that order; junction bases with no gene match: 17. This CDR3 has 19 amino acids. Germline assignment: CDR1 MNHEY and CDR2 SMNVEV (reference sequence). CDR3 region: CASSLSKSGTGELRCEQYF. The CDR3 DNA is TGTGCCAGCAGTTTATCGAAAAGTGGGACAGGGGAACTACGATGCGAGCAGTACTTC.

This clonotype was seen only a few times. V gene TRBV4-3 combines with J gene TRBJ2-5; 9 positions agree with TRBD1. Germline assignment: CDR1 LGHNA and CDR2 YSLEER. The CDR3 totals 15 residues. Losses at the gene ends were 4 bases for V and 2 bases for J; bases not matched to a gene: 5. The DNA of the CDR3 is TGCGCCAGCAGCCTCGGGACAGGGAATCAAGAGACCCAGTACTTC. Translation: CASSLGTGNQETQYF.

This clonotype appeared a few times. V gene TRBV24-1 combines with J gene TRBJ2-1, with D possibly matching TRBD2 (5 bases). With 6 bases removed from V and 2 bases from J, the gap between germline ends came to 10 bases. Per the germline V gene, CDR1 is KGHDR and CDR2 is SFDVKD. This CDR3 contains 14 residues. The CDR3 here is CATSTRGAYNEQFF. CDR3 coding DNA: TGTGCCACCAGTACTAGAGGCGCCTACAATGAGCAGTTCTTC.